The present T cell receptor beta chain was sequenced within a study of T cells in localized non-small cell lung cancer. Trimming left V 0 bases short and J 8 bases short, with 13 bases between. CDR1 and CDR2 (germline): LNHNV, YYDKDF (reference sequence). The CDR3 contains 14 residues. In the case of this clone: Its cognate antigen is unknown.

The protocol was immunoSEQ multiplex PCR, while the TCRdb copy is restricted to in-frame clones and leaves out a portion. This table has 45,000 to 60,000 clones, under 85% appearing once. Notes on the study in general: Adjacent uninvolved lung had the highest clonality, suggesting focused antigen responses. As only one tumor region underwent sequencing, heterogeneity remains possible. Higher blood T cell density went with longer overall survival. Median detection of top 100 tumor clones in adjacent lung was over 45 clones.

The source of this sequence is a female donor older than 55 with stage II squamous cell lung carcinoma. The specimen was peripheral blood, collected before any cancer treatment. The chain is built from TRBV15 and TRBJ1-2; D gene ambiguous. The DNA of the CDR3 is TGTGCCACCAGCAGAGATCGACGGGGAGAGGGCTACACCTTC. Amino acids: CATSRDRRGEGYTF.